These T cell receptor beta chains were read from a single sample in a study of blood T cell repertoires in COVID-19. Measured with immunoSEQ multiplex PCR; TCRdb has only the in-frame clones, and not every one. Found here are about 130,000 clones, about four fifths of them singletons; the top ten hold around 13%. The sample was peripheral blood. These receptors all come from a young woman who had recovered from COVID-19. The CDR3 runs from the conserved cysteine through the conserved F or W. The D gene is left open where the match is weak. Part of the rows lack a size; the others show once, few, many or a class for expanded clones.

cdr3_length: 13; v_call: TRBV10-3; clone_size: -; j_call: TRBJ2-7; d_call: -; cdr3_nt: TGTGCCATCAGTGAGGTTGGGGGCAGGGAGCAGTACTTC; cdr3_aa: CAISEVGGREQYF
cdr3_length: 14; v_call: TRBV11-2; clone_size: -; j_call: TRBJ1-3; d_call: TRBD1; cdr3_nt: TGTGCCAGCAGGACAGGGGCCTCTGGAAACACCATATATTTT; cdr3_aa: CASRTGASGNTIYF
cdr3_length: 10; v_call: TRBV29-1; clone_size: -; j_call: TRBJ1-2; d_call: -; cdr3_nt: TGCAGCGTTGGCGGGTCTGGCTACACCTTC; cdr3_aa: CSVGGSGYTF
cdr3_length: 19; v_call: TRBV5-6; clone_size: -; j_call: TRBJ2-2; d_call: TRBD1; cdr3_nt: TGTGCCAGCAGCTCACCCACTGATTACAGGGGATTAAACACCGGGGAGCTGTTTTTT; cdr3_aa: CASSSPTDYRGLNTGELFF
cdr3_length: 17; v_call: TRBV4-2; clone_size: -; j_call: TRBJ2-1; d_call: TRBD2; cdr3_nt: TGTGCCAGCAGCCAAGATCCTGCGGGAGCCTCCTACAATGAGCAGTTCTTC; cdr3_aa: CASSQDPAGASYNEQFF
cdr3_length: 18; v_call: TRBV2; clone_size: -; j_call: TRBJ1-2; d_call: -; cdr3_nt: TGTGCCAGCAGTGAACGAGTAGCAGGGGTCTTCGAAGACTATGGCTACACCTTC; cdr3_aa: CASSERVAGVFEDYGYTF
cdr3_length: 14; v_call: TRBV18; clone_size: -; j_call: TRBJ2-2; d_call: -; cdr3_nt: TGTGCCAGCTCAGACAGTAAGAACACCGGGGAGCTGTTTTTT; cdr3_aa: CASSDSKNTGELFF
cdr3_length: 15; v_call: TRBV5-6; clone_size: -; j_call: TRBJ2-1; d_call: -; cdr3_nt: TGTGCCAGCAGCTTTAGTCCGGGACAAGGGAATGAGCAGTTCTTC; cdr3_aa: CASSFSPGQGNEQFF
cdr3_length: 13; v_call: TRBV3-1/TRBV3-2; clone_size: -; j_call: TRBJ2-7; d_call: -; cdr3_nt: TGTGCCAGCAGCCAGCAGGGATCCTACGAGCAGTACTTC; cdr3_aa: CASSQQGSYEQYF
cdr3_length: 13; v_call: TRBV2; clone_size: -; j_call: TRBJ2-7; d_call: -; cdr3_nt: TGTGCCAGCAACAGGTTCAGCTCCTACGAGCAGTACTTC; cdr3_aa: CASNRFSSYEQYF
cdr3_length: 16; v_call: TRBV6-4; clone_size: few; j_call: TRBJ2-1; d_call: TRBD2; cdr3_nt: TGTGCCAGCAGTGACGCGGGAGTGAGCTCCTACAATGAGCAGTTCTTC; cdr3_aa: CASSDAGVSSYNEQFF
cdr3_length: 13; v_call: TRBV7-3; clone_size: -; j_call: TRBJ2-1; d_call: TRBD1; cdr3_nt: TGTGCCAGCAGCTGGGACAGGTACAATGAGCAGTTCTTC; cdr3_aa: CASSWDRYNEQFF
cdr3_length: 15; v_call: TRBV24-1; clone_size: -; j_call: TRBJ2-2; d_call: -; cdr3_nt: TGTGCCACCAGTGATAACAGGGTAGCCACCGGGGAGCTGTTTTTT; cdr3_aa: CATSDNRVATGELFF
cdr3_length: 14; v_call: TRBV9; clone_size: few; j_call: TRBJ2-1; d_call: -; cdr3_nt: TGTGCCAGCAGCGCCTCGTGGAGGAACAATGAGCAGTTCTTC; cdr3_aa: CASSASWRNNEQFF
cdr3_length: 14; v_call: TRBV20-1; clone_size: -; j_call: TRBJ2-2; d_call: -; cdr3_nt: TGCAGTGCTAGTAGTATCGGAGACACCGGGGAGCTGTTTTTT; cdr3_aa: CSASSIGDTGELFF
cdr3_length: 15; v_call: TRBV11-2; clone_size: -; j_call: TRBJ1-1; d_call: -; cdr3_nt: TGTGCCAGCAGCTCCCAAACCGGGGGTTGGACTGAAGCTTTCTTT; cdr3_aa: CASSSQTGGWTEAFF
cdr3_length: 14; v_call: TRBV5-4; clone_size: -; j_call: TRBJ2-5; d_call: -; cdr3_nt: TGTGCCAGCAGCGAAAAGCGGACCCAAGAGACCCAGTACTTC; cdr3_aa: CASSEKRTQETQYF
cdr3_length: 18; v_call: TRBV25-1; clone_size: once; j_call: TRBJ1-1; d_call: TRBD1; cdr3_nt: TGTGCCAGCAGTGAATATAGTCCTGGGGACAGGGGAGGCACTGAAGCTTTCTTT; cdr3_aa: CASSEYSPGDRGGTEAFF
cdr3_length: 15; v_call: TRBV27; clone_size: -; j_call: TRBJ2-4; d_call: TRBD2; cdr3_nt: TGTGCCAGCAGACTCGGGGGGGGAGGCAAAAACATTCAGTACTTC; cdr3_aa: CASRLGGGGKNIQYF
cdr3_length: 14; v_call: TRBV10-3; clone_size: medium-sized; j_call: TRBJ1-1; d_call: -; cdr3_nt: TGTGCCATCAGTGACGCGCTAGGGGTCACTGAAGCTTTCTTT; cdr3_aa: CAISDALGVTEAFF
cdr3_length: 15; v_call: TRBV7-8; clone_size: -; j_call: TRBJ2-1; d_call: TRBD1; cdr3_nt: TGTGCCAGCAGCCGGGGACAGGGCACATACAATGAGCAGTTCTTC; cdr3_aa: CASSRGQGTYNEQFF
cdr3_length: 17; v_call: TRBV5-6; clone_size: -; j_call: TRBJ1-6; d_call: -; cdr3_nt: TGTGCCAGCAGCCACTTTGGGGCCGGCAGGGGAAATTCACCCCTCCACTTT; cdr3_aa: CASSHFGAGRGNSPLHF
cdr3_length: 13; v_call: TRBV5-1; clone_size: -; j_call: TRBJ1-2; d_call: -; cdr3_nt: TGCGCCAGCAGCTTAGACGGAGACTATGGCTACACCTTC; cdr3_aa: CASSLDGDYGYTF
cdr3_length: 13; v_call: TRBV2; clone_size: -; j_call: TRBJ1-2; d_call: TRBD1; cdr3_nt: TGTGCCAGCAGGGGACAGGGCGGCTATGGCTACACCTTC; cdr3_aa: CASRGQGGYGYTF
cdr3_length: 16; v_call: TRBV9; clone_size: few; j_call: TRBJ1-6; d_call: -; cdr3_nt: TGTGCCAGCAGCGGAGACAGGACAGTCTATAATTCACCCCTCCACTTT; cdr3_aa: CASSGDRTVYNSPLHF
cdr3_length: 16; v_call: TRBV30; clone_size: -; j_call: TRBJ1-3; d_call: -; cdr3_nt: TGTGCCTGGAGTGCTGGGCAACCAGGGGCTGGCAACACCATATATTTT; cdr3_aa: CAWSAGQPGAGNTIYF